One sample yielded the 8 T cell receptor beta chains listed below, sequenced in a study of CD8 T cells in Susac syndrome. Roughly 0.45 to 1 ug RNA was reverse transcribed with random hexamers. From the immunoSEQ multiplex PCR reads, TCRdb called clonotypes with MiXCR, one entry per CDR3 protein. The sample yields about 190,000 distinct CDR3 sequences, just under 95% seen once. Sequenced: CD8+ T cells from PBMCs. These receptors all stem from a human donor with Susac syndrome.

CDR3 bases: TGTGCCAGCAGCCAAGGGACAGTCTACGAGCAGTACTTC. Amino acids: CASSQGTVYEQYF. V usage is TRBV16 and J usage is TRBJ2-7; TRBD1 matches 7 bases. The ends lost 2 bases at V and 3 bases at J; junction bases unmatched: 1. The CDR3 extends over 13 amino acids. The germline V gene encodes CDR1 KGHSY and CDR2 FQNENV.

The genes are TRBV5-1 and TRBJ2-1; 7 bases are a match to TRBD1. The V segment lost 4 bases and the J segment 9 bases; nucleotides outside the gene matches: 4. CDR1 is SGHRS and CDR2 is YFSETQ in the germline V gene. CDR3 length: 12 residues. CDR3 sequence: CASSGTEAEQFF. Here the CDR3 DNA reads TGCGCCAGCAGCGGGACAGAGGCTGAGCAGTTCTTC.

The chain couples TRBV20-1 to TRBJ2-3; 10 nucleotides agree with TRBD2. Germline V gives CDR1 DFQATT, CDR2 SNEGSKA (reference sequence). The CDR3 is 14 amino acids. Germline trimming cut 7 bases from V and 2 bases from J; bases unmatched to any gene: 6. DNA for the CDR3: TGCAGTGTTACCGGACTAGCGGTCACAGATACGCAGTATTTT. It is translated as CSVTGLAVTDTQYF.

This clonotype showed up just once. The chain carries TRBV7-8 and TRBJ2-1, with 12 bases lining up with TRBD2. The CDR3 has 14 amino acids. Germline assignment: CDR1 SGHVS and CDR2 FQNEAQ. The J segment lost 8 bases and the V segment lost 5 bases, leaving 4 bases of the junction unmatched. CDR3 coding DNA: TGTGCCAGCAGCCCCAGACTAGCGGGGGATGAGCAGTTCTTC. Its protein is CASSPRLAGDEQFF.

A single count supports this clonotype. The chain has TRBV30 and TRBJ2-1; 8 bases align to TRBD1. This CDR3 region has 15 residues. The V and J ends lost 1 base and 1 base, in that order; junction bases with no gene match: 3. Per the germline V gene, CDR1 is GTSNPN and CDR2 is SVGIG (reference sequence). In DNA form, the CDR3 reads TGTGCCTGGAGTGGGACAGGGATTTCCTACAATGAGCAGTTCTTC. Protein sequence: CAWSGTGISYNEQFF. Supplemented by reference TRBV30 and TRBJ2-1, the full variable domain reads SQTIHQWPATLVQPVGSPLSLECTVEGTSNPNLYWYRQAAGRGLQLLFYSVGIGQISSEVPQNLSASRPQDRQFILSSKKLLLSDSGFYLCAWSGTGISYNEQFFGPGTRLTVL.

The rearrangement uses TRBV28 and TRBJ2-3; 11 bases line up with TRBD2. This CDR3 region has 18 residues. V shed 5 bases, J shed 3 bases, and the junction held 13 bases outside the gene matches. The germline gives CDR1 MDHEN, CDR2 SYDVKM. The CDR3 region has the DNA TGTGCCAGCAGTCCTGGGCCGACTAGCGGGACTCCTACAGATACGCAGTATTTT. Its protein product is CASSPGPTSGTPTDTQYF.

This chain joins TRBV5-6 and TRBJ2-3, with 15 nucleotides matching TRBD2. The CDR3 sequence is 18 residues long. CDR1 and CDR2 (germline): SGHDT, YYEEEE. V lost 3 bases and J lost 0; bases outside the gene matches: 5. The CDR3 region is CASSWGLAGGRSTDTQYF. Here the CDR3 DNA reads TGTGCCAGCAGCTGGGGACTAGCGGGGGGTAGAAGCACAGATACGCAGTATTTT.

The J gene is TRBJ1-2, the V gene TRBV12-3 or TRBV12-4; D ambiguous. The length of the CDR3 is 15 residues. V shed 5 bases and J shed 5 bases, with 18 bases lying between them. CDR3 sequence reads: CASSTQQESLYGYTF. The CDR3 DNA follows: TGTGCCAGCAGTACCCAACAAGAGTCCTTATATGGCTACACCTTC.